Below are 15 T cell receptor beta chains sequenced from a single sample in a study of T cell clones after liver transplantation. The data were produced by immunoSEQ multiplex PCR, yet TCRdb's version contains in-frame clones alone and is incomplete. The data hold around 120,000 clones, with 90% observed a single time. The source material was CD4+ T cells from blood, sampled 12 months after liver transplant. These receptors were collected from a human patient who received a liver transplant. Part of the T cells may come from the graft donor.

The rearrangement joins TRBV11-3 to TRBJ2-7; TRBD2 aligns across 9 bases. CDR3 length: 15 residues. Germline values: CDR1 SGHNT, CDR2 YENEEA. The junction had 10 bases not matched to a gene; V was cut back by 6 bases and J by 4 bases. The CDR3 protein is CASSPAGTSFYEQYF. As DNA, the CDR3 is TGTGCCAGCAGTCCCGCCGGGACTAGCTTTTACGAGCAGTACTTC.

The chain employs TRBV6-6 and TRBJ1-3; D uncertain. The CDR3 length is 15 residues. Deletions cut 6 bases from V and 0 bases from J, with 12 bases between. Germline V CDR1 and CDR2: MNHNY, SVGAGI (reference sequence). This CDR3 reads CASRPRQTSGNTIYF. Here the CDR3 DNA reads TGTGCCAGCAGACCCCGGCAGACCTCTGGAAACACCATATATTTT.

This sequence joins TRBV19 and TRBJ2-1; tentatively, D is TRBD2 (6 bases). Germline CDR1 is LNHDA and CDR2 is SQIVND (reference sequence). V lost 1 base to trimming and J lost 8 bases, with 15 bases between them. The CDR3 contains 15 residues. CDR3 region: CASSIVGTSLHEQFF. For the CDR3, the DNA is TGTGCCAGTAGTATAGTGGGGACTTCTCTCCATGAGCAGTTCTTC.

This sequence joins TRBV5-1 and TRBJ1-2, with a tentative D call TRBD1 (6 bases). V was shortened by 3 bases and J by 2 bases, with 11 bases between the two germline ends. CDR3 length: 14 residues. CDR1 and CDR2 (germline): SGHRS, YFSETQ. The CDR3 DNA follows: TGCGCCAGCAGCTCTAGGACAGAGAACTATGGCTACACCTTC. Protein: CASSSRTENYGYTF.

The gene calls are TRBV28 and TRBJ2-7; TRBD2 aligns across 16 bases. CDR1 is MDHEN and CDR2 is SYDVKM in the germline V gene. Trimming cost V 3 bases and J 3 bases; bases outside gene matches: 17. The CDR3 is 21 amino acids. The DNA for the CDR3 is TGTGCCAGCAGTTTTTCCGGAGCCTATGGGACTAGCGGGAGGGCCCTCTACGAGCAGTACTTC. Protein: CASSFSGAYGTSGRALYEQYF. Full variable domain (remainder filled in from reference TRBV28 and TRBJ2-7): DVKVTQSSRYLVKRTGEKVFLECVQDMDHENMFWYRQDPGLGLRLIYFSYDVKMKEKGDIPEGYSVSREKKERFSLILESASTNQTSMYLCASSFSGAYGTSGRALYEQYFGPGTRLTVT.

This sequence joins TRBV9 and TRBJ2-7; 8 bases agree with TRBD2. The CDR3 is 14 amino acids. CDR1 is SGDLS, CDR2 YYNGEE, per germline. J gave up 0 bases and V 4 bases, and 3 bases lay outside the gene matches. The CDR3 DNA reads TGTGCCAGCAGCCGAGCGGGGGCCTCCTACGAGCAGTACTTC. Protein product: CASSRAGASYEQYF.

J is TRBJ2-5 and V is TRBV29-1, with a weak D call TRBD2 (5 bases). Germline CDR1 SQVTM, CDR2 ANQGSEA. V shed 2 bases and J shed 5 bases, with 21 bases lying between them. This CDR3 comprises 16 residues. In DNA, the CDR3 is TGCAGCGTTGAATCCACGGGAACTTGGGTCGGGGAGACCCAGTACTTC. Its protein is CSVESTGTWVGETQYF.

V usage is TRBV7-9 and J usage is TRBJ2-7; 11 positions agree with TRBD2. The germline gives CDR1 SEHNR, CDR2 FQNEAQ (reference sequence). V shed 5 bases, J shed 6 bases, and the junction held 6 bases outside the gene matches. CDR3 length: 14 residues. The CDR3 loop is CASSLLAGAGEQYF. Written as DNA, the CDR3 is TGTGCCAGCAGCCTACTAGCGGGAGCAGGCGAGCAGTACTTC.

The chain carries TRBV28 and TRBJ2-7, with D possibly being TRBD1 (5 bases). CDR3 length: 18 residues. Germline V gene lookup returns CDR1 MDHEN and CDR2 SYDVKM. V shed 4 bases and J shed 4 bases, with 26 bases lying between them. The CDR3 sequence: CASSYPLSLGRRAYEQYF. The DNA of the CDR3 is TGTGCCAGCAGTTACCCTTTATCACTCGGACGCAGGGCTTACGAGCAGTACTTC.

The chain combines TRBV5-4 with TRBJ1-2, with 7 bases that match TRBD1. The CDR3 totals 15 residues. The trim removed 4 bases at V and 0 bases at J, leaving 6 bases unmatched. Germline V gene sequence: CDR1 SGHNT, CDR2 YYREEE (reference sequence). CDR3 nucleotide sequence: TGTGCCAGCAGCCTGACAGGGCTAGCTAACTATGGCTACACCTTC. Its protein product is CASSLTGLANYGYTF. Filled out from reference TRBV5-4 and TRBJ1-2, the complete variable domain reads ETGVTQSPTHLIKTRGQQVTLRCSSQSGHNTVSWYQQALGQGPQFIFQYYREEENGRGNFPPRFSGLQFPNYSSELNVNALELDDSALYLCASSLTGLANYGYTFGSGTRLTVV.

The genes are TRBV7-8 and TRBJ1-4; D uncertain. CDR1 is SGHVS, CDR2 FQNEAQ, per germline. V was shortened by 1 base and J by 2 bases, with 11 bases between the two germline ends. CDR3 length: 16 residues. CDR3 in amino acids: CASSLGLGRTNEKLFF. The CDR3 bases are TGTGCCAGCAGCTTAGGTCTCGGCAGGACTAATGAAAAACTGTTTTTT.

The gene calls are TRBV30 and TRBJ1-2, with 7 bases lining up with TRBD1. This CDR3 has 15 amino acids. V was pared by 8 bases and J by 6 bases, with 18 bases of the junction left unmatched. Per the germline V gene, CDR1 is GTSNPN and CDR2 is SVGIG (reference sequence). CDR3 residues: CALRQGRGLFHGYTF. The CDR3 DNA reads as TGTGCCCTCCGACAGGGCCGGGGATTGTTCCATGGCTACACCTTC.

The chain carries TRBV27 and TRBJ2-3; D is perhaps TRBD2 (6 bases). Germline CDR1 reads MNHEY; CDR2 reads SMNVEV (reference sequence). V was shortened by 7 bases and J by 6 bases, with 14 bases between the two germline ends. The length of the CDR3 is 13 residues. The CDR3 nucleotides are TGTGCCAGCAAAGGAGTAGCGGTGGATACGCAGTATTTT. Encoded protein: CASKGVAVDTQYF.

The rearrangement uses TRBV7-8 and TRBJ2-3, with a weak D call TRBD1 (6 bases). Germline loops: CDR1 SGHVS, CDR2 FQNEAQ. The ends were cut back, 3 bases at V and 3 bases at J, with 16 bases in the middle. The CDR3 loop spans 16 amino acids. The CDR3 spells CASSFAGAVWTDTQYF. The CDR3 DNA sequence: TGTGCCAGCAGCTTTGCAGGGGCCGTTTGGACAGATACGCAGTATTTT.

The chain uses TRBV4-2 and TRBJ2-7; D possibly corresponds to TRBD2 (5 bases). Germline V gene lookup returns CDR1 LGHNA and CDR2 YNFKEQ. This CDR3 comprises 15 residues. V lost 4 bases and J 6 bases, leaving 19 bases between the germline ends. CDR3 region: CASSPIGGPLSEQYF. CDR3 DNA sequence: TGTGCCAGCAGCCCCATCGGAGGTCCCCTTAGCGAGCAGTACTTC.